The present entry profiles one T cell receptor beta chain with its context. Germline values: CDR1 SGHNT, CDR2 YYREEE (reference sequence). V lost 4 bases and J lost 0, with 14 bases in between. This CDR3 comprises 15 residues. Produced via immunoSEQ multiplex PCR; TCRdb's table is partial and in-frame only. The sample consists of about 320,000 clones, 87% of them appearing once. This entry comes from a study of blood T cell repertoires in COVID-19. Study context: The cDNA or gDNA used as material had been derived from T cells, B-cell-depleted T cells, or PBMCs.

The TCR comes from a woman younger than 45 who had recovered from COVID-19. The rearrangement links TRBV5-4 to TRBJ2-7, with a possible D match to TRBD1 (5 bases). The sequenced sample was PBMCs or T cells enriched from blood (not recorded which). CDR3: CASSNTRDLSYEQYF. DNA for the CDR3: TGTGCCAGCAGCAACACCAGGGATCTCTCCTACGAGCAGTACTTC.